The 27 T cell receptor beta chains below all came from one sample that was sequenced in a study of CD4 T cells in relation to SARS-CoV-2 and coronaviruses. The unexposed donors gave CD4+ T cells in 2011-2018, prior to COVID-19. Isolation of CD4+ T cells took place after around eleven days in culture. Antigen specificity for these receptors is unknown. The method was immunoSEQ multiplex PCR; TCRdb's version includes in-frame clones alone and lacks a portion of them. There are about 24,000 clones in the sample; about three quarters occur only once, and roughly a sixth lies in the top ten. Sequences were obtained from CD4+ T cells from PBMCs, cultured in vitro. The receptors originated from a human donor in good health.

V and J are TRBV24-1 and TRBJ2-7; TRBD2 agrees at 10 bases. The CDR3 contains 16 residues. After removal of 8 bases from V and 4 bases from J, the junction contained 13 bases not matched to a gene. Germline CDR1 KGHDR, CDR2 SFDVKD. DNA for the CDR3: TGTGCCACCAACGAGGGAGCGGGAGGGCCTTGGTACGAGCAGTACTTC. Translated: CATNEGAGGPWYEQYF.

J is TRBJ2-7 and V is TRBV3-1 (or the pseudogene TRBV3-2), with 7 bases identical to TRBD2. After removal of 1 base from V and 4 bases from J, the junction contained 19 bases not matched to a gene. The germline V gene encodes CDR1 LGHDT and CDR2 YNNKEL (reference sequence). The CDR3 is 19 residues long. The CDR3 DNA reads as TGTGCCAGCAGCCAAGTTGCTCTCGTTTCAGGCGGGAGAGGGTACGAGCAGTACTTC. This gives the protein CASSQVALVSGGRGYEQYF.

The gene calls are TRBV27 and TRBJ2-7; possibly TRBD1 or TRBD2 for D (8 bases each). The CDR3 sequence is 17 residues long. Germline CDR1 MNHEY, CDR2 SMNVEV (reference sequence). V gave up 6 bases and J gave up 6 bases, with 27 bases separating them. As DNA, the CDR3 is TGTGCCAGCAGATCAAAACTAAGCGGGAGAGGACAGGGCGAGCAGTACTTC. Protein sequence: CASRSKLSGRGQGEQYF.

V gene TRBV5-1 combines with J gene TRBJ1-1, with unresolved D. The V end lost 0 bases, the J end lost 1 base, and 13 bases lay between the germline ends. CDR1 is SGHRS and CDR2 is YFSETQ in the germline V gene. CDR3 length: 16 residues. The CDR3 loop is CASSLELGRGNTEAFF. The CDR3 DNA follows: TGCGCCAGCAGCTTGGAACTGGGCCGTGGGAACACTGAAGCTTTCTTT.

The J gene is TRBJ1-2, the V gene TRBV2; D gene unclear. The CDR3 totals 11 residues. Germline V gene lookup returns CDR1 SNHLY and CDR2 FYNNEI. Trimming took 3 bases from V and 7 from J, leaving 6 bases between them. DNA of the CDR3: TGTGCCAGCAGTGATTGGGGTGGCTACACCTTC. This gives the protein CASSDWGGYTF.

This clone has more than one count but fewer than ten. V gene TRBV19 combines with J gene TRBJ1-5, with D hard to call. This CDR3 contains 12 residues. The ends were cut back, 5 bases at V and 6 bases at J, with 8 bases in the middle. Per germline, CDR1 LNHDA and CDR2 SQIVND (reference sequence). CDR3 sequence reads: CASSYLGQPQHF. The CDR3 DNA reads TGTGCCAGTAGTTACCTCGGTCAGCCCCAGCATTTT.

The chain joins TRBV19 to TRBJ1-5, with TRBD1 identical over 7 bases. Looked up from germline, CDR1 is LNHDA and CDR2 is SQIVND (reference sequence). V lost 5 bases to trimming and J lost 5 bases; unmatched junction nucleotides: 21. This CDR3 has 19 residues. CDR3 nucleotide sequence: TGTGCCAGTAGTGCGTCCCGCGTGAGGGGGCGGTCGGCGGATCAGCCCCAGCATTTT. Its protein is CASSASRVRGRSADQPQHF.

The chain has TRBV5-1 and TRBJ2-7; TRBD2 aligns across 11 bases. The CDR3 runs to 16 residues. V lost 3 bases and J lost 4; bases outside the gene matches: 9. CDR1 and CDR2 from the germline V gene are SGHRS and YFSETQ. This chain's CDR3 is CASSSGTSGSLYEQYF. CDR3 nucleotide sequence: TGCGCCAGCAGCTCCGGTACTAGCGGGAGTTTGTACGAGCAGTACTTC. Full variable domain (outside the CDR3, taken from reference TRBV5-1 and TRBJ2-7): KAGVTQTPRYLIKTRGQQVTLSCSPISGHRSVSWYQQTPGQGLQFLFEYFSETQRNKGNFPGRFSGRQFSNSRSEMNVSTLELGDSALYLCASSSGTSGSLYEQYFGPGTRLTVT.

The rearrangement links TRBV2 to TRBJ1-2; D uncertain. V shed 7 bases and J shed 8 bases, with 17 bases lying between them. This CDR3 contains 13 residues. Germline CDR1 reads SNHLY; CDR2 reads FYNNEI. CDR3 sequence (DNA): TGTGCCAGCATCCTTAGCGGATCCGGAGGCTACACCTTC. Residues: CASILSGSGGYTF.

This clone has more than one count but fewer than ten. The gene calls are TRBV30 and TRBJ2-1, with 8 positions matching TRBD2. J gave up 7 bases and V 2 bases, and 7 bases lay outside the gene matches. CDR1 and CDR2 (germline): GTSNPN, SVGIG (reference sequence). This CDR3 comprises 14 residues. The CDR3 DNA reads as TGTGCCTGGAGTCGGCGGGGGGCGGGTAATGAGCAGTTCTTC. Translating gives CAWSRRGAGNEQFF.

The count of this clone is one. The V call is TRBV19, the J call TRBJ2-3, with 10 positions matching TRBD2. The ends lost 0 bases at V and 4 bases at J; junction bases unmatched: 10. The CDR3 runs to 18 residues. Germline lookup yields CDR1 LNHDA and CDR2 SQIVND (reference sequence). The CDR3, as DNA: TGTGCCAGTAGTATAGATTCGGTTAGGCTAGCGGGAGCAGATACGCAGTATTTT. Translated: CASSIDSVRLAGADTQYF.

CDR3 sequence: CASSQVGGEEKLFF. The CDR3 nucleotides are TGTGCCAGCAGCCAAGTAGGGGGTGAAGAAAAACTGTTTTTT. The genes are TRBV3-1 (or the pseudogene TRBV3-2) and TRBJ1-4; D might be TRBD1 (6 bases). V lost 1 base to trimming and J lost 8 bases, with 11 bases between them. The CDR3 covers 14 residues. Per the germline V gene, CDR1 is LGHDT and CDR2 is YNNKEL (reference sequence).

The CDR3 DNA is TGTGCCACCGGGTCCGGAGGCGCTAATGAAAAACTGTTTTTT. It codes for CATGSGGANEKLFF. The V gene is TRBV24-1, the J gene TRBJ1-4; D is ambiguous. The V gene's germline CDR1 is KGHDR and CDR2 SFDVKD. V was trimmed by 9 bases and J by 3 bases, leaving 13 bases between them. There are 14 residues in the CDR3.

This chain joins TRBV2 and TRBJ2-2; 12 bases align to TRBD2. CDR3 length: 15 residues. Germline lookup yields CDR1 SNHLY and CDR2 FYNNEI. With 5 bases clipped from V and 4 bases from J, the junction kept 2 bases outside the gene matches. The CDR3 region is CASSSLAGGTGELFF. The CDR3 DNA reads TGTGCCAGCAGTTCACTAGCGGGAGGCACCGGGGAGCTGTTTTTT. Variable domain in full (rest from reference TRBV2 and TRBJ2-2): EPEVTQTPSHQVTQMGQEVILRCVPISNHLYFYWYRQILGQKVEFLVSFYNNEISEKSEIFDDQFSVERPDGSNFTLKIRSTKLEDSAMYFCASSSLAGGTGELFFGEGSRLTVL.

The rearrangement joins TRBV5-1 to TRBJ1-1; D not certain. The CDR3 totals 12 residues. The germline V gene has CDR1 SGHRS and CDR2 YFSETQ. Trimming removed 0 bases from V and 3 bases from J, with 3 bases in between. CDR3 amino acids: CASSLGDTEAFF. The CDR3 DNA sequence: TGCGCCAGCAGCTTGGGGGACACTGAAGCTTTCTTT.

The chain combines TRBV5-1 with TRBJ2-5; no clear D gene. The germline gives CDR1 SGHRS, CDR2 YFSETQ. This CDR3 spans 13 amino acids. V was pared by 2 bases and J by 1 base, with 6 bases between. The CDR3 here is CASSFSVQETQYF. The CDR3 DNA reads TGCGCCAGCAGCTTTTCAGTCCAAGAGACCCAGTACTTC.

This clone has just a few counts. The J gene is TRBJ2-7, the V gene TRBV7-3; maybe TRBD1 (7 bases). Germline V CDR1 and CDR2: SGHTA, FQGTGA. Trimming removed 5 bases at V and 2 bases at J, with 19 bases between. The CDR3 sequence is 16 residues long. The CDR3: CASSPKDRRGTYEQYF. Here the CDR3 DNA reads TGTGCCAGCAGCCCTAAGGACAGGAGGGGGACCTACGAGCAGTACTTC.

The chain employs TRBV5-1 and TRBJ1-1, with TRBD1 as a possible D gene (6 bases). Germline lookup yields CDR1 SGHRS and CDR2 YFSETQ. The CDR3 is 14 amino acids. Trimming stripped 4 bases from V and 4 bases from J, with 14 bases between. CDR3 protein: CASSGKGVGTEAFF. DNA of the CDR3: TGCGCCAGCAGCGGAAAGGGGGTGGGCACTGAAGCTTTCTTT.

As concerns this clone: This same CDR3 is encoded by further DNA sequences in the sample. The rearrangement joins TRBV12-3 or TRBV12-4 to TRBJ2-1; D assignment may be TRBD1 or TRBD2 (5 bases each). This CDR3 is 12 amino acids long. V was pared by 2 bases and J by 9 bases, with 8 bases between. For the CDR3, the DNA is TGTGCCAGCAGTTTACAGGGACGTGAGCAGTTCTTC. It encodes CASSLQGREQFF.

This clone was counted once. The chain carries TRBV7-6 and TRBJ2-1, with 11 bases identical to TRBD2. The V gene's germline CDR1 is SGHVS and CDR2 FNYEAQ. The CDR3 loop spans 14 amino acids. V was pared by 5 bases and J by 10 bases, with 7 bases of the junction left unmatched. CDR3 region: CASSVSGRAGEQFF. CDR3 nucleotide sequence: TGTGCCAGCAGCGTTAGCGGGAGGGCGGGGGAGCAGTTCTTC.

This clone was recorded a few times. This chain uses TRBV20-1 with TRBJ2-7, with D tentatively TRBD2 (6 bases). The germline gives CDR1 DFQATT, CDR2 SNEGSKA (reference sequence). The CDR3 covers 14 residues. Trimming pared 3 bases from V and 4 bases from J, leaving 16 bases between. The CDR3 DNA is TGCAGTGCTAGTGGCGGGACCGCCGGGTACGAGCAGTACTTC. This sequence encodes CSASGGTAGYEQYF.

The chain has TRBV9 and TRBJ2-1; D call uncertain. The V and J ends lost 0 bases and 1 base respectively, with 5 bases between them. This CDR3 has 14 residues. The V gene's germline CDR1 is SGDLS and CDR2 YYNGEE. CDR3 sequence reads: CASSVEQSYNEQFF. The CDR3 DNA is TGTGCCAGCAGCGTAGAACAGTCCTACAATGAGCAGTTCTTC. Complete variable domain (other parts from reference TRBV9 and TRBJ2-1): DSGVTQTPKHLITATGQRVTLRCSPRSGDLSVYWYQQSLDQGLQFLIQYYNGEERAKGNILERFSAQQFPDLHSELNLSSLELGDSALYFCASSVEQSYNEQFFGPGTRLTVL.

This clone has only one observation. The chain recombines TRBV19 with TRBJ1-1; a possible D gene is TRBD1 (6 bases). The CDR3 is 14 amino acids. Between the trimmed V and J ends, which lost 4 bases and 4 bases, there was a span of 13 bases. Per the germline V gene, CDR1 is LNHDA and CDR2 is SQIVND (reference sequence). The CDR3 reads CASSNIRGGTEAFF. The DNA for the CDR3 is TGTGCCAGTAGTAATATTAGAGGGGGCACTGAAGCTTTCTTT.

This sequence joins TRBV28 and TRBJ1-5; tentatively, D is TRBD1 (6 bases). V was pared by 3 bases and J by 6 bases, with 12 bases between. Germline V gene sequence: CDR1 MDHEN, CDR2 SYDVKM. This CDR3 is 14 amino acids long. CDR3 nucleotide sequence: TGTGCCAGCAGTTTGGTTCAGGGGCCTCAGCCCCAGCATTTT. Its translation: CASSLVQGPQPQHF.

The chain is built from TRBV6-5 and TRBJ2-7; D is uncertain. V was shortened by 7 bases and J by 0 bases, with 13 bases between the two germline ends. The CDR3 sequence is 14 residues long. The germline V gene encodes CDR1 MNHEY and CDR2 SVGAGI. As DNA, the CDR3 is TGTGCCAGCATTTTAGAAGAGAGCTCCTACGAGCAGTACTTC. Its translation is CASILEESSYEQYF.

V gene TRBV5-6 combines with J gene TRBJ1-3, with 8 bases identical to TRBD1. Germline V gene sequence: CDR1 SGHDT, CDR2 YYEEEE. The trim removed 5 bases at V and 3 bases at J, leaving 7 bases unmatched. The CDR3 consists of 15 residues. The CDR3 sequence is CASSFDRGGGNTIYF. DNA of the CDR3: TGTGCCAGCAGTTTTGACAGGGGCGGTGGAAACACCATATATTTT.

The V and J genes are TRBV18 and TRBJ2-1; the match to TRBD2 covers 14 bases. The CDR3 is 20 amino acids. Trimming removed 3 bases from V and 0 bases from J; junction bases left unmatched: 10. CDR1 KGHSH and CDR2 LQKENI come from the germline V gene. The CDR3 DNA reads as TGTGCCAGCTCACCTACCGTGGGACTAGCGGGAGTCAACTCCTACAATGAGCAGTTCTTC. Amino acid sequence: CASSPTVGLAGVNSYNEQFF.